Each of the 28 T cell receptor beta chains below was sequenced from the same sample in a study of blood T cells in healthy people across ages. Next came a second PCR, run for 7 to 11 cycles, which used a sample-barcoded 5' primer along with a J-beta primer mix. TCRdb re-called the 5' RACE reads with MiXCR, one entry per CDR3 protein. The profile covers over a million distinct CDR3 sequences, with over 35% appearing a single time and over 15% taken by the ten largest. Source material: blood. These receptors all stem from a woman aged 60-75 years in good health.

In regard to this clonotype: One end of the junction does not line up with germline, which may come from a read error. The chain combines TRBV28 with TRBJ1-4; D is uncertain. Germline CDR1 is MDHEN and CDR2 is SYDVKM. The CDR3 is 17 amino acids. DNA for the CDR3: TGTGCTAGCAGTTCTTTGGGGTCCGGGGAAGCTAATGAAAAACTGTTTTTT. Protein sequence: CASSSLGSGEANEKLFF.

The V and J genes are TRBV6-6 and TRBJ2-7; D gene ambiguous. The CDR3 spans 14 residues. Germline CDR1 reads MNHNY; CDR2 reads SVGAGI (reference sequence). Trimming pared 6 bases from V and 0 bases from J, leaving 12 bases between. The CDR3 nucleotides read TGTGCCAGCAGCTTAAACGGTTACTCCTACGAGCAGTACTTC. Translation gives CASSLNGYSYEQYF.

This clonotype occurred once. This may come from a read error, since a much larger clone is one base off. The chain employs TRBV4-2 and TRBJ2-3; TRBD2 is a possible D gene (6 bases). With 4 bases removed from V and 5 bases from J, the gap between germline ends came to 16 bases. Germline CDR1 is LGHNA and CDR2 is YNFKEQ. There are 15 residues in the CDR3. In DNA form, the CDR3 reads TGTGCCAGCAGCCTGGGCGGGGCCGAGGGAGATACGCAGTATTTT. Its protein product is CASSLGGAEGDTQYF.

The gene calls are TRBV4-1 and TRBJ2-3; 9 positions agree with TRBD2. The length of the CDR3 is 19 residues. The germline V gene has CDR1 MGHRA and CDR2 YSYEKL. The V and J ends lost 3 bases and 5 bases, in that order; junction bases with no gene match: 18. The CDR3 nucleotides are TGCGCCAGCAGCCACCTAAGGGGGGTTCGCGGGAGGGGCAAAGATACGCAGTATTTT. Translating it yields CASSHLRGVRGRGKDTQYF.

The chain recombines TRBV3-1 with TRBJ2-5, with 9 bases fitting TRBD2. V was pared by 0 bases and J by 3 bases, with 11 bases of the junction left unmatched. The V gene's germline CDR1 is LGHDT and CDR2 YNNKEL (reference sequence). This CDR3 is 18 amino acids long. Written as DNA, the CDR3 is TGTGCCAGCAGCCAAGAAGGTTTGGGTCTAGCGGGAAAAGAGACCCAGTACTTC. This codes for CASSQEGLGLAGKETQYF.

This clonotype was detected only a few times. The chain is built from TRBV28 and TRBJ2-4; TRBD1 might be the D (5 bases). The DNA end lines up better with TRBJ2-5; the J call may be wrong. This CDR3 is 13 amino acids long. Germline V lookup: CDR1 MDHEN, CDR2 SYDVKM. CDR3 loop: CASSFRVGETQYF. CDR3 DNA sequence: TGTGCCAGCAGTTTCAGGGTTGGGGAGACCCAGTACTTC.

V usage is TRBV2 and J usage is TRBJ2-5; 10 bases line up with TRBD1. The CDR3 runs to 14 residues. V was clipped by 6 bases and J by 3 bases; unmatched bases: 4. Per the germline V gene, CDR1 is SNHLY and CDR2 is FYNNEI. In DNA, the CDR3 is TGTGCCAGCAGCGGGGACAGGGGAAAAGAGACCCAGTACTTC. Protein: CASSGDRGKETQYF.

The CDR3 nucleotides are TGTGCCAGCAGCTTAGGGACGTTCGGAGAGACCCAGTACTTC. This encodes CASSLGTFGETQYF. The genes are TRBV7-3 and TRBJ2-5, with D perhaps assigned TRBD1 or TRBD2 (5 bases each). Germline loops: CDR1 SGHTA, CDR2 FQGTGA. Deletions cut 2 bases from V and 4 bases from J, with 11 bases between. The length of the CDR3 is 14 residues.

This clonotype has a handful of counts. V is TRBV18 and J is TRBJ2-5; 8 bases fit TRBD1. There are 14 residues in the CDR3. CDR1 and CDR2 from the germline V gene are KGHSH and LQKENI. V gave up 5 bases and J gave up 2 bases; unmatched junction bases: 4. In nucleotides, the CDR3 is TGTGCCAGCTCATTCGGGACAGGTCAAGAGACCCAGTACTTC. Protein sequence: CASSFGTGQETQYF.

The chain has TRBV4-2 and TRBJ2-5; 10 positions match TRBD1. V was clipped by 4 bases and J by 11 bases; unmatched bases: 13. From germline, CDR1 is LGHNA and CDR2 YNFKEQ. The CDR3 extends over 15 amino acids. The DNA of the CDR3 is TGTGCCAGCAGCCCAGGGGACAGGGGTGTAAATGAGCAGTACTTC. This codes for CASSPGDRGVNEQYF.

This sequence joins TRBV20-1 and TRBJ2-5, with 7 bases fitting TRBD1. The J call may be incorrect, as the DNA end agrees better with TRBJ2-7. The germline V gene encodes CDR1 DFQATT and CDR2 SNEGSKA (reference sequence). CDR3 size: 11 residues. CDR3 sequence (DNA): TGCAGTGGACAGGGTCCCACCGAGCAGTACTTC. This sequence encodes CSGQGPTEQYF.

The J gene is TRBJ2-7, the V gene TRBV7-3; D might be TRBD1 or TRBD2, each matching 5 bases. The CDR3 has 14 amino acids. The V end was cut by 10 bases, the J end by 2 bases, with 18 bases between. Looked up from germline, CDR1 is SGHTA and CDR2 is FQGTGA. CDR3 bases: TGTGCCATTCTAAATCGGGACCATCCCTACGAGCAGTACTTC. It codes for CAILNRDHPYEQYF. The full variable domain, completed using reference TRBV7-3 and TRBJ2-7, is GAGVSQTPSNKVTEKGKYVELRCDPISGHTALYWYRQSLGQGPEFLIYFQGTGAADDSGLPNDRFFAVRPEGSVSTLKIQRTERGDSAVYLCAILNRDHPYEQYFGPGTRLTVT.

This sequence joins TRBV7-9 and TRBJ2-1; 9 bases are shared with TRBD2. The germline V gene has CDR1 SEHNR and CDR2 FQNEAQ (reference sequence). J gave up 4 bases and V 0 bases, and 4 bases lay outside the gene matches. The CDR3 sequence is 16 residues long. This chain's CDR3 is CASSLATSGFYNEQFF. Here the CDR3 DNA reads TGTGCCAGCAGCTTAGCTACTAGCGGGTTTTACAATGAGCAGTTCTTC.

The chain uses TRBV5-4 and TRBJ2-3; TRBD2 agrees at 9 bases. The CDR3 loop spans 14 amino acids. Germline CDR1 SGHNT, CDR2 YYREEE (reference sequence). V dropped 5 bases and J dropped 10; count of bases not matched to a gene: 11. In DNA, the CDR3 is TGTGCCAGCAGTGCGGGAGGGCTTTCAAGTGCGCAGTATTTT. This encodes CASSAGGLSSAQYF.

About this clonotype: The junction shows a germline mismatch at one end, possibly a read error. The rearrangement uses TRBV12-3 or TRBV12-4 and TRBJ1-4; D is undetermined. The length of the CDR3 is 14 residues. The CDR3: CASSVARATSKLFF. DNA of the CDR3: TGTGCCAGCAGTGTAGCGAGGGCCACCTCAAAACTGTTTTTT.

The rearrangement uses TRBV20-1 and TRBJ2-3; 7 bases map to TRBD2. Germline V gives CDR1 DFQATT, CDR2 SNEGSKA (reference sequence). This CDR3 has 16 amino acids. After removal of 6 bases from V and 6 bases from J, the junction contained 18 bases not matched to a gene. CDR3 protein: CSAVAAREAAGDTQYF. The CDR3 DNA reads as TGCAGTGCCGTAGCTGCCCGGGAGGCCGCAGGGGATACGCAGTATTTT.

The chain links TRBV28 to TRBJ2-2; TRBD2 matches 7 bases. Unmatched junction bases numbered 10, after V lost 6 bases and J lost 6 bases. Looked up from germline, CDR1 is MDHEN and CDR2 is SYDVKM. This CDR3 spans 15 amino acids. CDR3 in amino acids: CASRRQRLAAGELFF. CDR3 bases: TGTGCCAGCAGGAGACAAAGACTAGCTGCCGGGGAGCTGTTTTTT.

The chain links TRBV27 to TRBJ1-2, with 7 positions matching TRBD1. The length of the CDR3 is 13 residues. Per germline, CDR1 MNHEY and CDR2 SMNVEV (reference sequence). Unmatched junction bases numbered 8, after V lost 6 bases and J lost 7 bases. CDR3 in amino acids: CASRLTGDGGYTF. Here the CDR3 DNA reads TGTGCCAGCAGGCTTACAGGGGATGGTGGCTACACCTTC.

The chain combines TRBV5-1 with TRBJ1-2; 9 bases are a match to TRBD1. V trimming: 4 bases; J trimming: 12 bases; junction bases outside the gene matches: 10. The germline V gene encodes CDR1 SGHRS and CDR2 YFSETQ. The CDR3 is 13 amino acids. The CDR3 is CASSTTDRGDNTF. In DNA form, the CDR3 reads TGCGCCAGCAGCACGACAGACAGGGGGGATAACACCTTC.

This chain links TRBV6-2 or TRBV6-3 with TRBJ2-3, with D maybe TRBD2 (6 bases). Germline V lookup: CDR1 MNHEY, CDR2 SVGEGT. V lost 2 bases to trimming and J lost 6 bases, with 18 bases between them. CDR3 length equals 16 residues. For the CDR3, the DNA is TGTGCCAGCAGTTACGGAGCGGCGGGGATCCTTGATACGCAGTATTTT. This gives the protein CASSYGAAGILDTQYF.

This clonotype was counted ten times or more. The V and J genes are TRBV12-3 or TRBV12-4 and TRBJ2-5; D might be TRBD1 or TRBD2, each matching 5 bases. There are 13 residues in the CDR3. V lost 6 bases and J 5 bases, leaving 13 bases between the germline ends. For the CDR3, the DNA is TGTGCCAGCAGGGGGACGGACCGGGAGACCCAGTACTTC. Amino acids: CASRGTDRETQYF.

This rearrangement joins TRBV10-3 to TRBJ2-3; D is unclear. CDR1 and CDR2 (germline): ENHRY, SYGVKD. Trimming stripped 5 bases from V and 1 base from J, with 4 bases between. The CDR3 has 12 residues. CDR3 DNA sequence: TGTGCCATCAGTTCGGGCACAGATACGCAGTATTTT. This translates into CAISSGTDTQYF.

The gene calls are TRBV6-5 and TRBJ2-7, with D maybe TRBD1 (6 bases). CDR1 MNHEY and CDR2 SVGAGI come from the germline V gene. CDR3 length equals 15 residues. The germline V and J ends were trimmed by 0 bases and 0 bases, with 9 bases remaining between them. CDR3 sequence reads: CASSYSGDTSYEQYF. The CDR3 coding sequence is TGTGCCAGCAGTTACTCTGGGGACACCTCCTACGAGCAGTACTTC.

This chain joins TRBV9 and TRBJ2-3; no firm D call. Germline CDR1 SGDLS, CDR2 YYNGEE. The length of the CDR3 is 15 residues. The ends were cut back, 3 bases at V and 1 base at J, with 12 bases in the middle. The DNA for the CDR3 is TGTGCCAGCAGCGCCGGAGTGACCCGCACAGATACGCAGTATTTT. Translating gives CASSAGVTRTDTQYF.

This chain links TRBV5-1 with TRBJ2-7; D could derive from TRBD1 or TRBD2 (6 bases each). CDR3 length: 15 residues. The V and J ends lost 4 bases and 1 base respectively, with 15 bases between them. In germline, CDR1 is SGHRS, CDR2 YFSETQ. CDR3 coding DNA: TGCGCCAGCAGCCCGGGGGCGCAGGTATCCTACGAGCAGTACTTC. Its protein product is CASSPGAQVSYEQYF.

Remarks on this clonotype: Compared with germline, one end of the junction differs, possibly owing to a read error. This rearrangement joins TRBV20-1 to TRBJ2-7, with 7 bases fitting TRBD1. Germline-derived CDR1 and CDR2 are DFQATT and SNEGSKA (reference sequence). This CDR3 is built from 13 residues. This CDR3 is CSARKGAPYEKYF. DNA for the CDR3: TGCAGTGCTAGAAAGGGGGCGCCTTACGAGAAGTACTTC.

The chain carries TRBV5-1 and TRBJ2-4; TRBD2 might be the D (5 bases). The germline V gene has CDR1 SGHRS and CDR2 YFSETQ. V was shortened by 2 bases and J by 6 bases, with 15 bases between the two germline ends. CDR3 size: 15 residues. In DNA form, the CDR3 reads TGCGCCAGCAGCTTTTTATCCGGAGGTGGAAACATTCAGTACTTC. This encodes CASSFLSGGGNIQYF.

This clonotype occurred a few times. The CDR3 DNA is TGTGCCAGCAGACCGCAGCGGGAGGACTCCTACGAGCAGTACTTC. Amino acids: CASRPQREDSYEQYF. The gene calls are TRBV6-5 and TRBJ2-7; 9 nucleotides match TRBD2. Germline CDR1 is MNHEY and CDR2 is SVGAGI. V shed 6 bases, J shed 0 bases, and the junction held 6 bases outside the gene matches. The CDR3 totals 15 residues.